Described below is a single TCR beta chain sequence and its context. These data originate in a study of PD-1 blockade in classical Hodgkin lymphoma. The CDR3 is made up of 16 amino acids. The germline CDR1 and CDR2 sequences are WNHNN and SYGVQD (reference sequence). The trim removed 6 bases at V and 3 bases at J, leaving 7 bases unmatched. Every one of the patients relapsed after autologous stem cell transplantation (brentuximab vedotin exposure was variable). Clones were read by immunoSEQ multiplex PCR, and TCRdb kept only the in-frame ones, dropping some. This table holds 15,000 to 20,000 clones, roughly 77% found once.

This material consisted of peripheral blood mononuclear cells (PBMCs), taken before the second cycle of nivolumab. This receptor was taken from a human donor with classical Hodgkin lymphoma. This chain connects TRBV10-1 to TRBJ2-7; 14 nucleotides agree with TRBD2. The CDR3, as DNA: TGCGCCAGCAGGGTCGGGACTAGCGGGAGTATCTACGAGCAGTACTTC. Its protein is CASRVGTSGSIYEQYF.